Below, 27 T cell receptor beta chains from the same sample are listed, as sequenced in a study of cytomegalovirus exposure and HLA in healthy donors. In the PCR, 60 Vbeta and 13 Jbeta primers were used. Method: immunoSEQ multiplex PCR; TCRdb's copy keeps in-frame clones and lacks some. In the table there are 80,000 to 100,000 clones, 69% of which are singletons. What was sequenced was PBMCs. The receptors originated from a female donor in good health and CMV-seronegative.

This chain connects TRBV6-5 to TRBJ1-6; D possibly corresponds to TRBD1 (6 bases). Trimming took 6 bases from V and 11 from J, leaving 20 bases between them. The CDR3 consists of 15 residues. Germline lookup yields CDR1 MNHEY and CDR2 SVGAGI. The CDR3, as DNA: TGTGCCAGCAGCCTGAAGTTGGGGGCTAGGCCACCCCTCCACTTT. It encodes CASSLKLGARPPLHF.

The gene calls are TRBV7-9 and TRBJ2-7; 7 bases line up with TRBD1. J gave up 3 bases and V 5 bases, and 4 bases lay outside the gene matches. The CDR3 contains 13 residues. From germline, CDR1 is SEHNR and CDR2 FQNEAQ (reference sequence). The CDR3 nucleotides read TGTGCCAGCAGCCTGACAGGGATCTACGAGCAGTACTTC. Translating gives CASSLTGIYEQYF.

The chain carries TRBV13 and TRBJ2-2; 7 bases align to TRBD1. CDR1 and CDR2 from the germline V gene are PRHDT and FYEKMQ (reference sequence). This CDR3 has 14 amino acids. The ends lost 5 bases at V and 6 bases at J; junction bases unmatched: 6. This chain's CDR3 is CASSADGQAGELFF. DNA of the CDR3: TGTGCCAGCAGCGCTGATGGACAGGCCGGGGAGCTGTTTTTT.

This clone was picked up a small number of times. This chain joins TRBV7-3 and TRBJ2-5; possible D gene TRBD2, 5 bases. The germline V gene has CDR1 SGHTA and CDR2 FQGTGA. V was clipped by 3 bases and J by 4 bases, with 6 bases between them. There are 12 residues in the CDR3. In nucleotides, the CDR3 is TGTGCCAGCAGCTTTGAGGGAGAGACCCAGTACTTC. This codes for CASSFEGETQYF.

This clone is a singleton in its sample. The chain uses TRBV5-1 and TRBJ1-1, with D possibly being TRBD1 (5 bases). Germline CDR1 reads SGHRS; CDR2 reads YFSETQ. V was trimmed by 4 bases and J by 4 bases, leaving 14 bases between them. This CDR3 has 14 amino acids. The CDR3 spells CASSPASGGTEAFF. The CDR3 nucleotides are TGCGCCAGCAGCCCTGCCTCGGGGGGCACTGAAGCTTTCTTT. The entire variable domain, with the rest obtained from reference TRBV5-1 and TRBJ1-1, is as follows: KAGVTQTPRYLIKTRGQQVTLSCSPISGHRSVSWYQQTPGQGLQFLFEYFSETQRNKGNFPGRFSGRQFSNSRSEMNVSTLELGDSALYLCASSPASGGTEAFFGQGTRLTVV.

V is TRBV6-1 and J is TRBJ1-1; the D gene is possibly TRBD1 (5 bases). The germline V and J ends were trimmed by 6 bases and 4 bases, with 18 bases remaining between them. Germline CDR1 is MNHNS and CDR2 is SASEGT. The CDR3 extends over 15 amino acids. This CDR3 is CASSPVGGGGTEAFF. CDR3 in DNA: TGTGCCAGCAGCCCAGTCGGGGGTGGGGGCACTGAAGCTTTCTTT.

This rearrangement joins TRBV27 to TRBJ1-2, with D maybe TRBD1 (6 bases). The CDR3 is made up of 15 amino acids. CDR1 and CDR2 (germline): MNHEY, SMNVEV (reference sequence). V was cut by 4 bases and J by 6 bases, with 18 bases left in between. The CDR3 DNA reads TGTGCCAGCAGTTCCCCCACCAGGGGTCACGATGGCTACACCTTC. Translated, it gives CASSSPTRGHDGYTF.

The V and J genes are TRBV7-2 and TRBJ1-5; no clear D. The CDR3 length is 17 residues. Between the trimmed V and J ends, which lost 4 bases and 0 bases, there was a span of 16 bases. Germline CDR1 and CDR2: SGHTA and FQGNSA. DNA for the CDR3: TGTGCCAGCAGCTCCTCTCCCCGGAGGAATAGCAATCAGCCCCAGCATTTT. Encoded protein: CASSSSPRRNSNQPQHF.

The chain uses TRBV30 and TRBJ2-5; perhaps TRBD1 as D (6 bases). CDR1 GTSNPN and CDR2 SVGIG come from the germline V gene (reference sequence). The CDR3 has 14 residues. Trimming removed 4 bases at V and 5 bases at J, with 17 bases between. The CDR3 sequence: CAWTQDPGVETQYF. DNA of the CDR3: TGTGCCTGGACTCAAGACCCAGGGGTGGAGACCCAGTACTTC.

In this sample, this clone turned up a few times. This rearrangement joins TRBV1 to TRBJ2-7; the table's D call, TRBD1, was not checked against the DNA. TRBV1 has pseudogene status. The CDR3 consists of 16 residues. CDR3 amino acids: CTSSQISGTGVREQYF. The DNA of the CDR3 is TGCACCAGCAGCCAAATCTCCGGGACAGGGGTGCGGGAGCAGTACTTC.

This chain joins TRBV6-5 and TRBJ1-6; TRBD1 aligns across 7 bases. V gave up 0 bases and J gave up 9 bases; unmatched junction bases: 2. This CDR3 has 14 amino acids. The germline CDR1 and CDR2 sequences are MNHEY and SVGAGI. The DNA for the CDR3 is TGTGCCAGCAGTTACTCGACAGGGAGTTCACCCCTCCACTTT. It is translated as CASSYSTGSSPLHF.

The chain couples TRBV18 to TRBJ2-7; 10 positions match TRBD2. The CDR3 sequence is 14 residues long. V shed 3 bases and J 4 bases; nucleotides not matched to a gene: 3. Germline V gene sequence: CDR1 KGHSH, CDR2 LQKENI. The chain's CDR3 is CASSPDSGGYEQYF. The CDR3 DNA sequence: TGTGCCAGCTCACCGGATAGCGGGGGGTACGAGCAGTACTTC.

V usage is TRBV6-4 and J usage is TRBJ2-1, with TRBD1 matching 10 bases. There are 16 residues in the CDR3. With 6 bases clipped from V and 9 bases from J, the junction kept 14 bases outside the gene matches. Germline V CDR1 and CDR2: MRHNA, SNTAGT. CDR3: CASSLTSGTGVTEQFF. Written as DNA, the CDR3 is TGTGCCAGCAGCCTCACCTCCGGGACAGGGGTCACTGAGCAGTTCTTC.

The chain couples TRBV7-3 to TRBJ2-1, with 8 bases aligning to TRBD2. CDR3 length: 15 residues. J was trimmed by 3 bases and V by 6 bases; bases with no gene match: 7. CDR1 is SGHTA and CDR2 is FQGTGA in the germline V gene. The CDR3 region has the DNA TGTGCCAGCAGTGAACCGGGACTAGGCTACAATGAGCAGTTCTTC. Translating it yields CASSEPGLGYNEQFF.

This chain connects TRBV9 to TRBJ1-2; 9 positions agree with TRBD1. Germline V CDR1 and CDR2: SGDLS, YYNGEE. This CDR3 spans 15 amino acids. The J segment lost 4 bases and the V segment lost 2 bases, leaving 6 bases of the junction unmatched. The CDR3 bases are TGTGCCAGCAGCGTCACAGGGGGCGCGATCTATGGCTACACCTTC. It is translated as CASSVTGGAIYGYTF.

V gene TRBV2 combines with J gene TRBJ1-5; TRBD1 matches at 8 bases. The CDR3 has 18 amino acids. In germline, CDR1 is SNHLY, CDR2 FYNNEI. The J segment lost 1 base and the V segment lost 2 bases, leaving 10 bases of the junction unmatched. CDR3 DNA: TGTGCCAGCAGTGAAATGAGGGCAGGGGGCGAGAGCAATCAGCCCCAGCATTTT. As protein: CASSEMRAGGESNQPQHF. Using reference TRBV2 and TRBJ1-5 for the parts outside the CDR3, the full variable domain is EPEVTQTPSHQVTQMGQEVILRCVPISNHLYFYWYRQILGQKVEFLVSFYNNEISEKSEIFDDQFSVERPDGSNFTLKIRSTKLEDSAMYFCASSEMRAGGESNQPQHFGDGTRLSIL.

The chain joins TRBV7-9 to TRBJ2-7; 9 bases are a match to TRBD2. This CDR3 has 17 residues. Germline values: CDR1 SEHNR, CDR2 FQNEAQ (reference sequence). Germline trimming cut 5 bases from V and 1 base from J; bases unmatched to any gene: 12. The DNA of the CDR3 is TGTGCCAGCAGCCCCCGCCGGGCAGCGGGGGGTTCCTACGAGCAGTACTTC. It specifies CASSPRRAAGGSYEQYF.

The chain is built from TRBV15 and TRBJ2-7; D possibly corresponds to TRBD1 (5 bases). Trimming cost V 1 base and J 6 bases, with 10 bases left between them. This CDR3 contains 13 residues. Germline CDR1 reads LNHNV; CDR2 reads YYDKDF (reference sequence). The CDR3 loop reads CATSRGRGSEQYF. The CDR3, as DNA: TGTGCCACCAGCAGAGGTAGGGGAAGCGAGCAGTACTTC.

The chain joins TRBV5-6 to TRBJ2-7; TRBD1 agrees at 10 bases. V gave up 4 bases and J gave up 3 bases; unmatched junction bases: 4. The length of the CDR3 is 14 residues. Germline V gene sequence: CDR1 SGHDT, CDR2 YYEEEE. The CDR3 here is CASSRDRGNYEQYF. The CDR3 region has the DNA TGTGCCAGCAGCCGGGACAGGGGTAACTACGAGCAGTACTTC.

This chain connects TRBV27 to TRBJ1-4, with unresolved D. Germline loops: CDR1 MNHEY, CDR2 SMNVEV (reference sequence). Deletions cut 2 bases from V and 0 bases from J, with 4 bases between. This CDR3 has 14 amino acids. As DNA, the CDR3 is TGTGCCAGCAGTTTAACTGCAACTAATGAAAAACTGTTTTTT. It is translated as CASSLTATNEKLFF.

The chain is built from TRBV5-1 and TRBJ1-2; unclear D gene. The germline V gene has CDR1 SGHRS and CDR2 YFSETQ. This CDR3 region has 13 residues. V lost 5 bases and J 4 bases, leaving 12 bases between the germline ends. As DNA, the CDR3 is TGCGCCAGCAGGGGAGCCGCCTCCTATGGCTACACCTTC. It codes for CASRGAASYGYTF.

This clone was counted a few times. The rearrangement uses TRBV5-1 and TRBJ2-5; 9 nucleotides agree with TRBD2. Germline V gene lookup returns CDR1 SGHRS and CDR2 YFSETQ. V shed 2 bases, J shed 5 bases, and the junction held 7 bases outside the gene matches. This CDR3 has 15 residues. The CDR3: CASSLSAGGRETQYF. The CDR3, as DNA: TGCGCCAGCAGCTTATCAGCGGGGGGCCGGGAGACCCAGTACTTC.

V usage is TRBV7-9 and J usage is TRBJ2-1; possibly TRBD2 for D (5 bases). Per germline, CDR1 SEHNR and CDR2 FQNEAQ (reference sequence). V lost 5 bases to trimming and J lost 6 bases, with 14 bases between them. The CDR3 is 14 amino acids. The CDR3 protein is CASSQSATTNEQFF. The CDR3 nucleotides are TGTGCCAGCAGCCAAAGCGCGACTACCAATGAGCAGTTCTTC.

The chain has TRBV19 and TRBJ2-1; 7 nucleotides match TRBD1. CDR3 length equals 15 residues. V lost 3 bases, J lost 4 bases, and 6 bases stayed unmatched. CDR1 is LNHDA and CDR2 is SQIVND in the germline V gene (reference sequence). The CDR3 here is CASSMRGLEYNEQFF. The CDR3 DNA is TGTGCCAGTAGTATGAGGGGGCTTGAATACAATGAGCAGTTCTTC.

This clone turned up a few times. The CDR3 DNA follows: TGTGCCTGGAGTACGGGACAGGGGCTCCCTGAAGCTTTCTTT. Residues: CAWSTGQGLPEAFF. The genes are TRBV30 and TRBJ1-1; 10 bases are shared with TRBD1. The V and J ends lost 2 bases and 6 bases, in that order; junction bases with no gene match: 6. The CDR3 runs to 14 residues. CDR1 is GTSNPN and CDR2 is SVGIG in the germline V gene (reference sequence).

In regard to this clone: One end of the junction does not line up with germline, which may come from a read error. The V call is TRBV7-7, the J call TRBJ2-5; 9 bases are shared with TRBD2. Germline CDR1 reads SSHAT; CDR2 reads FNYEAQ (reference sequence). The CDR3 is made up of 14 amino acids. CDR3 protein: CASSFSGGTETQYF. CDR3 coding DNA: TGTGCTAGCAGCTTTAGCGGGGGCACGGAGACCCAGTACTTC.

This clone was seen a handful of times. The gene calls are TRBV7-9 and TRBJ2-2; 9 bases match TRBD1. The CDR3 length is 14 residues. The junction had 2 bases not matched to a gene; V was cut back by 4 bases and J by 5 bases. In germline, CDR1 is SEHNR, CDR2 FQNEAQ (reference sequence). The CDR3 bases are TGTGCCAGCAGCTGGGGACAGGGAACCGGGGAGCTGTTTTTT. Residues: CASSWGQGTGELFF.